These 4 T cell receptor beta chains came from one sample sequenced in a study of blood T cell repertoires in COVID-19. TCRdb's table, derived via immunoSEQ multiplex PCR, lists solely in-frame clones and lacks some. The sample holds roughly 140,000 clones, approximately 86% seen once. Material for sequencing was peripheral blood. Receptors were obtained from a woman between 70 and 85 years old with acute or convalescent COVID-19.

The V and J genes are TRBV5-1 and TRBJ2-7, with 9 bases lining up with TRBD2. V shed 0 bases, J shed 4 bases, and the junction held 11 bases outside the gene matches. CDR3 length: 17 residues. The germline CDR1 and CDR2 sequences are SGHRS and YFSETQ. For the CDR3, the DNA is TGCGCCAGCAGCTTGGAGGCGCGGGGGGGCGGTCTGTACGAGCAGTACTTC. It is translated as CASSLEARGGGLYEQYF.

This rearrangement joins TRBV27 to TRBJ1-1, with 12 positions matching TRBD1. This CDR3 has 18 amino acids. Trimming cost V 6 bases and J 6 bases; bases outside gene matches: 17. CDR1 is MNHEY, CDR2 SMNVEV, per germline (reference sequence). For the CDR3, the DNA is TGTGCCAGCAGAAAAGGGACAGGGGGCGGTAGGGTAATGCCTGAAGCTTTCTTT. As protein: CASRKGTGGGRVMPEAFF.

The chain couples TRBV18 to TRBJ1-2; 11 bases are a match to TRBD1. Germline CDR1 is KGHSH and CDR2 is LQKENI. J lost 6 bases, V lost 5 bases, and 5 bases had no gene match. This CDR3 comprises 14 residues. The CDR3 reads CASSSRDRGNGYTF. The CDR3 bases are TGTGCCAGCTCATCCCGGGACAGGGGGAATGGCTACACCTTC.

This clone was seen more than once but under ten times. The V gene is TRBV2, the J gene TRBJ2-3; the match to TRBD1 covers 7 bases. Germline loops: CDR1 SNHLY, CDR2 FYNNEI. Trimming cost V 10 bases and J 1 base; bases outside gene matches: 5. The CDR3 sequence is 13 residues long. The CDR3, as DNA: TGTGCCACCACAGGGGCTCGCACAGATACGCAGTATTTT. Its translation: CATTGARTDTQYF.